The 7 T cell receptor beta chains below all came from one sample that was sequenced in a study of post-analysis software for immune sequencing data. Prepared libraries of TCR beta cDNA carried unique molecular identifiers. TCRdb used MiXCR to reprocess the PCR reads, holding one entry per CDR3 protein. The sample has 350,000 to 500,000 distinct CDR3 sequences; about 40% are singletons. These receptors have no known antigen. Notes on the study in general: Patients had higher frequencies than controls of five or six TRBV segments, including TRBV5-6, TRBV5-1 and TRBV20-1.

The specimen was blood. These receptors were taken from a girl aged 2 to 9 with multiple sclerosis.

The rearrangement joins TRBV5-1 to TRBJ2-7; possible D gene TRBD1, 6 bases. Trimming cost V 0 bases and J 3 bases, with 13 bases left between them. Looked up from germline, CDR1 is SGHRS and CDR2 is YFSETQ. The CDR3 loop spans 15 amino acids. CDR3 in DNA: TGCGCCAGCAGCTTGGGGACCCTACAGGGCTACGAGCAGTACTTC. Amino acid sequence: CASSLGTLQGYEQYF.

The CDR3 DNA is TGCAGCGTTGAGGGCAGATTAGACCGGACTGAAGCTTTCTTT. This translates into CSVEGRLDRTEAFF. The rearrangement links TRBV29-1 to TRBJ1-1, with D uncertain. Trimming shortened V by 3 bases and J by 5 bases, and 16 bases separated the two germline ends. CDR1 and CDR2 from the germline V gene are SQVTM and ANQGSEA. The CDR3 spans 14 residues.

The DNA of the CDR3 is TGTGCCAGCAGCGTAGGGGGAATGGACTATGGCTACACCTTC. It translates to CASSVGGMDYGYTF. The rearrangement uses TRBV9 and TRBJ1-2; D gene unclear. Germline lookup yields CDR1 SGDLS and CDR2 YYNGEE. The CDR3 runs to 14 residues. Trimming stripped 0 bases from V and 3 bases from J, with 9 bases between.

This clonotype appeared a single time. This sequence joins TRBV7-2 and TRBJ2-1; D is ambiguous. Germline CDR1 is SGHTA and CDR2 is FQGNSA. The V and J ends lost 4 bases and 0 bases respectively, with 7 bases between them. The CDR3 runs 14 residues. As DNA, the CDR3 is TGTGCCAGCAGCTGGCCGGGCTCCTACAATGAGCAGTTCTTC. Translated, it gives CASSWPGSYNEQFF.

The V and J genes are TRBV6-2 or TRBV6-3 and TRBJ2-5, with a possible D match to TRBD1 (6 bases). The DNA end lines up better with TRBJ2-7; the J call may be wrong. Germline V gene data show CDR1 as MNHEY and CDR2 as SVGEGT. The CDR3 runs 16 residues. This CDR3 reads CASSYGPGQTPAEQYF. The CDR3 bases are TGTGCCAGCAGTTACGGCCCCGGACAGACCCCCGCCGAGCAGTACTTC.

By frequency in the sample, this clonotype is medium-sized. The rearrangement joins TRBV3-1 to TRBJ2-1; maybe TRBD1 (5 bases). This CDR3 comprises 12 residues. V was clipped by 4 bases and J by 12 bases, with 13 bases between them. Looked up from germline, CDR1 is LGHDT and CDR2 is YNNKEL (reference sequence). The CDR3 region is CASSLLRGGQFF. CDR3 sequence (DNA): TGTGCCAGCAGCCTACTAAGGGGCGGGCAGTTCTTC.

The chain has TRBV6-2 or TRBV6-3 and TRBJ1-1; TRBD1 agrees at 7 bases. The germline gives CDR1 MNHEY, CDR2 SVGEGT. The V and J ends lost 4 bases and 0 bases, in that order; junction bases with no gene match: 2. There are 14 residues in the CDR3. CDR3 sequence: CASSWGQMNTEAFF. Written as DNA, the CDR3 is TGTGCCAGCAGTTGGGGACAGATGAACACTGAAGCTTTCTTT.